The clone carrying this TCR beta chain is a singleton in its sample. Its antigen is not identified. Per the germline V gene, CDR1 is SGDLS and CDR2 is YYNGEE. CDR3 length: 13 amino acids. V lost 3 bases to trimming and J lost 3 bases, with 10 bases between them. The repertoire was sequenced with immunoSEQ multiplex PCR; TCRdb's copy has only in-frame clones and lacks some. The table includes about 26,000 clones, 80% to 85% detected once. These data originate in a study of T cells in localized non-small cell lung cancer. General study findings and limits: Uninvolved adjacent lung had the highest recorded T cell clonality, with tumor below it. An association was observed between higher blood T cell density and longer overall survival. A median of about 50 clones ranked among the top 100 in tumor appeared in adjacent lung. It remains possible that heterogeneity exists, since only one tumor region was sequenced.

This TCR came from a woman aged 35 to 70 with stage I lung adenocarcinoma. The gene calls are TRBV9 and TRBJ2-7; D may be TRBD1 (7 bases). This specimen was peripheral blood, taken before any cancer treatment. In nucleotides, the CDR3 is TGTGCCAGCAGCGCGCGGGACAGCTACGAGCAGTACTTC. Its translation is CASSARDSYEQYF.